Reported below is one TCR beta chain. The antigen remains unidentified. Sample treatment: around 19 received Ad26.COV2.S at low or high dose, single or two shots; 5 received placebo; per-sample allocation not given. After the first vaccine or placebo injection, samples were drawn on day 63. Expressing Wuhan-strain SARS-CoV-2 spike, an Ad26 vector served as the vaccine. The germline CDR1 and CDR2 sequences are SGDLS and YYNGEE. There are 17 residues in the CDR3. J was trimmed by 0 bases and V by 2 bases; bases with no gene match: 5. Assay used: immunoSEQ multiplex PCR; TCRdb lists only in-frame clones, some missing. The data contain about 350,000 clones, roughly 85% of them singletons. This sample is drawn from a study of Ad26.COV2.S vaccination and SARS-CoV-2 variants. Study in general: Participant was drawn from the COV1001 Ad26.COV2.S trial arm. Study-wide findings and caveats: Vaccine recipients had higher spike-specific TCR breadth than placebo recipients.

The chain carries TRBV9 and TRBJ1-4; 9 positions agree with TRBD1. The source was peripheral blood, collected in a trial of Ad26.COV2.S vaccine versus placebo. This TCR was recovered from a person aged 18-65 years who received the Ad26.COV2.S COVID-19 vaccine or a placebo. CDR3 loop: CASSVGTGYSTNEKLFF. For the CDR3, the DNA is TGTGCCAGCAGCGTTGGGACAGGGTACTCAACTAATGAAAAACTGTTTTTT.